This T cell receptor beta chain emerged from a study of blood T cell repertoires in COVID-19 (dated by TCRdb to 2018 to 2020). A note on the overall study: Collaborator samples came from the United States, Italy and Spain and covered acute and convalescent phases of COVID-19. The prospective study material was composed of cDNA or gDNA derived from T cells, B-cell-depleted T cells, or PBMCs. The dataset comprised deeply sampled blood TCRbeta repertoires from subjects exposed to, actively infected with, or recovered from COVID-19. The repertoires were released in a freely available public database meant as a resource for research on the immune response to SARS-CoV-2. Samples came from the ongoing ImmuneRACE study (first 160 participants) plus 1,254 subjects from 6 global collaborators. The sample metadata nearly always contained a de-identified subject ID, COVID-19 status, age in years and sex. Where available, HLA class I and class II types were taken from metadata supplied by the sample provider and were not determined by assay-based typing.

Reading the germline V gene (reference sequence) gives CDR1 LNHDA and CDR2 SQIVND. Trimming leaves V shorter by 7 bases and J shorter by 2 bases, with the junction holding 11 bases beyond the gene matches. The CDR3 spans 16 residues, from the cysteine through the phenylalanine. The retained sequence is limited to the CDR3, 48 bases, with the frame set at the first base. TCRbeta CDR3 regions were amplified from genomic DNA by means of the immunoSEQ Assay, a bias-controlled multiplex PCR. From the authors' description of their analysis: The number of nucleated cells in each sample was estimated by amplification of reference gene primers within the assay. To quantify the absolute abundance of each unique TCRbeta CDR3 rearrangement, sequence reads were collapsed and filtered. Productive Simpson clonality was computed per sample as the square root of Simpson's diversity index over productive rearrangements. TCRdb mirrors the immuneACCESS table, restricted to in-frame sequences. Some clones are absent from its copies; in checked studies, under half trace to an unresolved V gene, and the reason for the others is unknown. V, J and clone size reflect that table, while D and trimming were determined from the DNA. A total of 130,000 to 150,000 clones appear in this sample, 79% of them only once. The biggest ten clones account for 8.6% of the sample.

General conclusions and limits of the study: The amount of clinical and demographic metadata varied by source and participant and was provided uncurated.

To note about this clone: Its cognate antigen has yet to be identified. No quality values exist for individual bases; no much larger clone is one base distant.

Collaborating institutions collected whole blood in K2EDTA tubes following their own protocols. For TCRbeta analysis, collaborators shipped samples in one of three forms: frozen whole blood, isolated PBMCs, or DNA extracted from either of those sample types. The sample taken for sequencing was peripheral blood. The chain links TRBV19 with TRBJ1-5; TRBD1 lines up with 7 middle nucleotides. This TCR came from a man aged 50 to 60 with active or convalescent COVID-19. This receptor has the CDR3 CASTPNRQGGNQPQHF. The DNA is TGTGCCAGTACTCCCAATCGACAGGGCGGCAATCAGCCCCAGCATTTT.